This T cell receptor (beta chain) is drawn from a study of blood T cell repertoires in COVID-19. Looking at the study overall: Sources were T cells, B-cell-depleted T cells, or PBMCs; the material itself was cDNA or gDNA.

The CDR3 sequence is 13 residues long. Trimming pared 3 bases from V and 10 bases from J, leaving 10 bases between. Germline CDR1 is SEHNR and CDR2 is FQNEAQ (reference sequence). Membership in each cohort depended on participant-reported clinical history. Sequenced by immunoSEQ multiplex PCR; TCRdb stores in-frame clones only, minus some. The table lists roughly 360,000 clones, approximately 89% of them singletons, with 1% to 1.5% in the top ten. The sequencing input was PBMCs or T cells enriched from blood (not recorded which). This TCR derives from a young man who had recovered from COVID-19. The gene calls are TRBV7-9 and TRBJ1-6, with D possibly being TRBD1 (5 bases). The CDR3 region is CASSLDGGSPLHF. The CDR3 nucleotides read TGTGCCAGCAGCTTGGACGGGGGATCACCCCTCCACTTT.